Sequencing of this T cell receptor (beta chain) was carried out in a study of T cells in Graves' hyperthyroidism and ophthalmopathy (dated by TCRdb to about 2019). Background on the whole study: Peripheral blood was sampled at the time of initial diagnosis, prior to any treatment. For training and testing, the 95 to 100 patients in the discovery cohort were randomly divided in a 7:3 ratio. Thyroid tissue and blood T-cell repertoires from more than 5 Graves' hyperthyroidism patients were also compared in the study. Once sampling was done, hyperthyroidism patients were given methimazole at a starting dose of 30 mg daily, whereas ophthalmopathy patients were given high-dose intravenous methylprednisolone. Whether ophthalmopathy could be predicted prospectively was tested in an independent validation cohort made up of some 20 hyperthyroidism patients plus 17 patients who later progressed to ophthalmopathy. To identify distinguishing TCR V-J signatures, a discovery cohort of around 100 patients was used, comprising 43 with Graves' ophthalmopathy and approximately 57 with stable Graves' hyperthyroidism. The paper describes TCR Vbeta CDR3 sequencing of 140 or so peripheral blood samples, made up of roughly 40 ophthalmopathy patients, some 76 hyperthyroidism patients and about 17 progressor patients. The paper as a whole reports these results and caveats: A 13 V-J signature model separated ophthalmopathy from stable hyperthyroidism, with around 91% sensitivity and 81.08% specificity in cross-validation and 80%/75% in testing. In validation, the model predicted progression to ophthalmopathy a median of approximately 6.6 months before onset, with approximately 71% sensitivity and about 72% specificity. Most expanded thyroid clonotypes (frequency above 0.001) were also detected in blood, suggesting blood repertoires may reflect thyroid immune responses. No statistical method was used to fix the sample size in advance, and group allocation was not hidden from the investigators.

In the ophthalmopathy patients, disease was moderately to severely active, with a Clinical Activity Score of 3 or more, a NOSPECS grade of 4 or more, and a duration of less than 3 months. Patients with uncontrolled infections, other autoimmune diseases, pregnancy or lactation were excluded. Diagnoses were based on clinical symptoms, serum thyroxine and TRAb, thyroid ultrasound and orbital computed tomography. PBMCs were isolated from 8 to 10 ml of fresh peripheral blood by Ficoll-Paque density gradient centrifugation. Total RNA was extracted with Trizol reagent, and quality was checked on an Agilent 2100 Bioanalyzer. This clonotype appeared many times. Its antigen target is currently unknown. The record has no base qualities; no much larger clone is one base away. CDR1 and CDR2 (DFQATT, SNEGSKA) derive from the germline V gene (reference sequence). Including the terminal cysteine and phenylalanine, the CDR3 comprises 14 residues. Only the CDR3 DNA is retained, 42 bases long and in frame from the first base. Between the V and J ends, shortened by 3 bases and 0 bases respectively, the junction contains 12 bases.

The TCR beta CDR3 regions were amplified from the RNA transcripts. The first round of RT-PCR for the TCR CDR3 was performed with the HTBI primer set and the Qiagen OneStep RT-PCR kit. Libraries were constructed in a second round of multiplex PCR, after which size selection and purification were carried out. Libraries were sequenced paired-end with 100 bp reads on an Illumina HiSeq2000. In the original analysis: SOAPnuke was used to process the raw data, throwing out any read that contained adapters or uncalled bases, had a mean Phred below 15, or lacked an exact constant-primer or identifier match. COPE v1.2.5 was used to merge high-quality paired reads, and clonotypes were defined as unique nucleotide sequences. MiTCR v1.1 was used to align the clonotypes against IMGT TRBV, TRBD and TRBJ reference segments. Analysis was restricted to V-J combinations with a frequency above 0.0001, which covered about 99% of repertoires. A TCS score was defined as the ratio between F50 (clonal expansion) and ExV (chaos), using BLOSUM62-based TCRdist between CDR3 peptides within each V-J. Welch's t-statistics and random forest reduced fewer than 550 V-J features to 13, which were used in a naive Bayes classifier (R e1071). TCRdb's own reprocessing of the public reads used fastp at Q25 and MiXCR and kept productive beta chains. Identical CDR3 protein sequences are pooled into one entry, listed with their most common genes and DNA. It is TCRdb's table, rather than the study itself, that gives the V and J calls and clone size. The sample yields 620,000 or so distinct CDR3 sequences; more than 12% were counted once. The ten largest clonotypes hold under 15% of the sample.

The V and J segments used are TRBV20-1 and TRBJ2-7, with TRBD1 as a weak D call on 7 bases. The sample taken for sequencing was blood. The sequence was collected from a woman between 50 and 59 years old with Graves' ophthalmopathy. The CDR3 sequence is CSARVRDSSYEQYF. The DNA sequence is given as TGCAGTGCTAGGGTGCGGGACAGCTCCTACGAGCAGTACTTC.